This TCR beta chain was retrieved from a study of radiation and T cells in renal cell carcinoma. Study in general: Nephrectomy followed 15 Gy stereotactic body radiation by 4 weeks. Study results and limitations: Top tumor clonotypes rose in blood 2 weeks post-radiation, then contracted. No pretreatment tumor biopsies were available for baseline clonotypes.

Trimming cost V 5 bases and J 2 bases; bases outside gene matches: 7. The CDR3 has 15 amino acids. The germline gives CDR1 MNHNY, CDR2 SVGAGI (reference sequence). Produced via immunoSEQ multiplex PCR; TCRdb's table is partial and in-frame only. The sample consists of some 76,000 clones, 82% of them appearing once. In the case of this clone: Its antigen is as yet unknown.

Described time point: blood 2 weeks post-SBRT. This sample's treatment: 15 Gy SBRT to primary tumor, nephrectomy 4 weeks later. Radiation-treated patients gave blood at baseline, week 2 and week 4. Source: blood, taken from a patient whose treatment included radiotherapy and nephrectomy. The sequence came from a man in his fifties or sixties with renal cell carcinoma. The chain has TRBV6-6 and TRBJ2-7; TRBD1 matches at 9 bases. This chain's CDR3 is CASSHFGDRAYEQYF. The CDR3 coding sequence is TGTGCCAGCAGTCACTTCGGGGACAGGGCCTACGAGCAGTACTTC.